Listed below are T cell receptor beta chains from one sample, sequenced in a study of PD-1 blockade in classical Hodgkin lymphoma. Clones were sequenced by immunoSEQ multiplex PCR, and TCRdb holds only the in-frame ones, with some missing. The repertoire holds some 93,000 clones, with 83% as singletons. The sample was peripheral blood mononuclear cells (PBMCs), taken before the fourth cycle of nivolumab. These receptors all come from a human donor with classical Hodgkin lymphoma. Both conserved end residues are part of each CDR3. Each record gives: clone size, V gene, D gene, J gene, CDR3 protein, CDR3 DNA. D genes are given only for firm matches. The size field is filled for only some rows; it gives once, few, many or a size class.

>many|TRBV7-8|TRBD2|TRBJ2-1
CASGIAGVVNEQFF
TGTGCCAGCGGCATAGCGGGAGTAGTCAATGAGCAGTTCTTC
>-|TRBV28|-|TRBJ2-3
CASSSPTDTQYF
TGTGCCAGCAGTTCCCCCACAGATACGCAGTATTTT
>-|TRBV30|TRBD1|TRBJ1-1
CAWSRQGYTEAFF
TGTGCCTGGTCACGACAGGGTTACACTGAAGCTTTCTTT
>-|TRBV6-4|-|TRBJ1-3
CASRSRVWNTIYF
TGTGCCAGCAGAAGCAGGGTGTGGAACACCATATATTTT
>few|TRBV6-1|TRBD1|TRBJ1-2
CASSENRGRVGYTF
TGTGCCAGCAGTGAAAACAGGGGGCGGGTTGGCTACACCTTC
>once|TRBV14|-|TRBJ1-1
CASSSGGWGMNTEAFF
TGTGCCAGCAGCTCGGGAGGTTGGGGCATGAACACTGAAGCTTTCTTT
>-|TRBV4-1|-|TRBJ2-1
CASSQDSGEFWGNEQFF
TGCGCCAGCAGCCAAGATTCCGGGGAGTTCTGGGGGAATGAGCAGTTCTTC
>few|TRBV30|-|TRBJ1-5
CAWSVSDNQPQHF
TGTGCCTGGAGCGTATCTGATAATCAGCCCCAGCATTTT
>-|TRBV10-3|-|TRBJ2-7
CAISQTSDEQYF
TGTGCCATCAGCCAGACTAGTGACGAGCAGTACTTC
>-|TRBV29-1|-|TRBJ1-1
CSVGLPSSEAFF
TGCAGCGTTGGACTCCCTTCGTCGGAAGCTTTCTTT
>once|TRBV7-2|-|TRBJ1-1
CASSLQGLGTEAFF
TGTGCCAGCAGCTTACAGGGCTTGGGCACTGAAGCTTTCTTT
>once|TRBV4-1|TRBD1|TRBJ2-7
CASSRAGGRYEQYF
TGCGCCAGCAGCAGAGCAGGGGGCCGCTACGAGCAGTACTTC
>-|TRBV6-5|TRBD1|TRBJ2-2
CASSNRGSGGELFF
TGTGCCAGCAGTAACAGGGGGTCGGGCGGGGAGCTGTTTTTT
>-|TRBV9|-|TRBJ2-7
CASSPDGPSYEQYF
TGTGCCAGCAGCCCGGACGGGCCATCCTACGAGCAGTACTTC
>-|TRBV19|-|TRBJ1-1
CASSIIGDTEAFF
TGTGCCAGTAGTATTATCGGAGACACTGAAGCTTTCTTT
>few|TRBV7-9|-|TRBJ1-5
CASGDNQPQHF
TGTGCCAGCGGAGACAATCAGCCCCAGCATTTT
>-|TRBV11-3|TRBD1|TRBJ2-7
CASSQEDRVYEQYF
TGTGCCAGCAGCCAAGAGGACAGGGTATACGAGCAGTACTTC
>few|TRBV4-1|TRBD2|TRBJ2-3
CASSQGGAGLADTQYF
TGCGCCAGCAGCCAAGGGGGAGCGGGACTCGCAGATACGCAGTATTTT
>once|TRBV6-1|-|TRBJ1-1
CASSVQGILGAFF
TGTGCCAGCAGTGTACAGGGTATCTTGGGAGCTTTCTTT
>-|TRBV2|-|TRBJ2-2
CASSERRSGAGELFF
TGTGCCAGCAGTGAGAGGAGGTCTGGGGCCGGGGAGCTGTTTTTT
>-|TRBV19|TRBD1|TRBJ2-7
CASSPGTGSAYEQYF
TGTGCCAGTAGTCCCGGGACAGGTAGCGCCTACGAGCAGTACTTC
>-|TRBV6-5|-|TRBJ2-3
CASSHGGTQYF
TGTGCCAGCAGTCACGGAGGCACGCAGTATTTT
>-|TRBV10-3|-|TRBJ1-2
CAISETGTSNYGYTF
TGTGCCATCAGTGAAACTGGGACTTCTAACTATGGCTACACCTTC
>-|TRBV5-4|TRBD2|TRBJ2-1
CASSLLAGEMNEQFF
TGTGCCAGCAGCTTACTGGCGGGAGAAATGAATGAGCAGTTCTTC
>-|TRBV7-8|-|TRBJ2-2
CASSLALTLTGELFF
TGTGCCAGCAGCTTAGCGCTCACGCTTACCGGGGAGCTGTTTTTT
>-|TRBV5-1|TRBD2|TRBJ2-1
CASRFGLAGAGLNEQFF
TGCGCCAGCAGGTTTGGACTAGCGGGAGCGGGTTTGAATGAGCAGTTCTTC
>-|TRBV7-9|-|TRBJ2-2
CATREGELRTGELFF
TGTGCCACCAGGGAGGGGGAACTCAGGACCGGGGAGCTGTTTTTT
>-|TRBV7-2|-|TRBJ1-4
CASSFGPTNEKLFF
TGTGCCAGCAGCTTCGGACCGACTAATGAAAAACTGTTTTTT
>-|TRBV28|-|TRBJ1-2
CASSLYPGGRGGGYTF
TGTGCCAGCAGTTTATATCCAGGAGGAAGAGGCGGTGGCTACACCTTC
>once|TRBV4-1|-|TRBJ2-7
CASSQAYEQYF
TGCGCCAGCAGCCAAGCGTACGAGCAGTACTTC
>-|TRBV6-1|-|TRBJ1-2
CASSELRDSGYTF
TGTGCCAGCAGTGAATTACGGGACTCAGGCTACACCTTC
>-|TRBV15|-|TRBJ2-4
CATSRDPTALAKNIQYF
TGTGCCACCAGCAGAGATCCCACAGCCCTAGCCAAAAACATTCAGTACTTC
>-|TRBV10-3|-|TRBJ2-2
CAISERALVGGELFF
TGTGCCATCAGTGAGAGGGCACTAGTCGGCGGGGAGCTGTTTTTT
>few|TRBV14|TRBD2|TRBJ2-7
CASSQEASGTYEQYF
TGTGCCAGCAGCCAAGAGGCAAGCGGGACCTACGAGCAGTACTTC
>-|TRBV30|TRBD2|TRBJ2-3
CAGEREGTDTQYF
TGTGCCGGGGAGCGGGAGGGCACAGATACGCAGTATTTT
>-|TRBV28|-|TRBJ2-7
CASCSWGSTRYEQYF
TGTGCCAGCTGCTCTTGGGGTTCTACGCGCTACGAGCAGTACTTC
>-|TRBV7-2|-|TRBJ1-5
CASSGTGRGYQPQHF
TGTGCCAGCAGTGGGACGGGGCGCGGGTATCAGCCCCAGCATTTT
>-|TRBV5-5|TRBD2|TRBJ2-1
CASSLGLAAGQYNEQFF
TGTGCCAGCAGCTTGGGACTAGCCGCGGGGCAATACAATGAGCAGTTCTTC
>-|TRBV9|TRBD2|TRBJ2-3
CASSVASGSTDTQYF
TGTGCCAGCAGCGTAGCTAGCGGGAGCACAGATACGCAGTATTTT
>few|TRBV6-1|-|TRBJ2-7
CASSVDPGSYEQYF
TGTGCCAGCAGTGTGGACCCGGGCTCCTACGAGCAGTACTTC
>once|TRBV6-6|-|TRBJ1-2
CASTPGTPSPGYTF
TGTGCCAGCACCCCCGGGACTCCCAGCCCAGGCTACACCTTC
>few|TRBV7-8|-|TRBJ1-6
CASSSRQDLNSPLHF
TGTGCCAGCAGCTCCAGACAGGATTTGAATTCACCCCTCCACTTT
>-|TRBV28|-|TRBJ1-1
CASRRDTEAFF
TGTGCCAGCCGCAGGGACACTGAAGCTTTCTTT
>-|TRBV5-4|TRBD2|TRBJ2-1
CASTTSGGHNEQFF
TGTGCCAGCACCACTAGCGGGGGACACAATGAGCAGTTCTTC
>-|TRBV27|TRBD1|TRBJ1-5
CASRVTGNQPQHF
TGTGCCAGCAGGGTGACAGGGAATCAGCCCCAGCATTTT
>few|TRBV4-2|-|TRBJ2-1
CASSQDRVRGTVNNEQFF
TGTGCCAGCAGCCAAGATCGGGTGCGGGGGACAGTCAACAATGAGCAGTTCTTC
>-|TRBV11-2|TRBD1|TRBJ1-2
CASSAQGAEWYGYTF
TGTGCCAGCAGCGCTCAGGGGGCGGAGTGGTATGGCTACACCTTC
>-|TRBV5-4|-|TRBJ2-3
CASSQGMGRQEDTQYF
TGTGCCAGCAGCCAGGGCATGGGGAGGCAAGAAGATACGCAGTATTTT
>-|TRBV27|TRBD1|TRBJ2-2
CASTVRTGGITGELFF
TGTGCCAGCACCGTTAGGACAGGGGGCATCACCGGGGAGCTGTTTTTT
>few|TRBV10-3|TRBD2|TRBJ2-7
CATDSEGLAGNEQYF
TGTGCCACGGACTCCGAGGGACTAGCGGGAAATGAGCAGTACTTC
>-|TRBV7-6|-|TRBJ2-7
CASSLLSGAYEQYF
TGTGCCAGCAGCTTACTTTCGGGAGCCTACGAGCAGTACTTC
>few|TRBV6-1|-|TRBJ2-1
CASSEELRRLSSYNEQFF
TGTGCCAGCAGTGAAGAGTTAAGGCGTCTCAGCTCCTACAATGAGCAGTTCTTC
>-|TRBV7-9|TRBD2|TRBJ2-7
CASSLGRLAGRDEQYF
TGTGCCAGCAGCTTGGGAAGACTAGCGGGAAGGGACGAGCAGTACTTC
>few|TRBV29-1|TRBD2|TRBJ2-1
CSGLANYNEQFF
TGCAGCGGACTAGCGAACTACAATGAGCAGTTCTTC